These 21 T cell receptor beta chains came from one sample sequenced in a study of neoadjuvant anti-PD-1 for oral cavity cancer. The repertoire was sequenced with immunoSEQ multiplex PCR; TCRdb's copy has only in-frame clones and lacks some. The repertoire consists of roughly 6,600 clones, with roughly 70% occurring once and the leading ten covering around 3%. This specimen consisted of PBMCs, obtained before nivolumab (anti-PD-1) treatment. The receptors come from a person aged 35-79 years with oral cavity squamous cell carcinoma.

This clone was seen only a few times. The rearrangement uses TRBV27 and TRBJ1-6; 7 nucleotides line up with TRBD1. Germline V gives CDR1 MNHEY, CDR2 SMNVEV (reference sequence). This CDR3 spans 17 amino acids. The junction had 10 bases not matched to a gene; V was cut back by 5 bases and J by 3 bases. The CDR3 coding sequence is TGTGCCAGCAGTGAGCGACAGGGCGAACACTATAATTCACCCCTCCACTTT. Its protein product is CASSERQGEHYNSPLHF.

The genes are TRBV6-5 and TRBJ1-1; no definite D call. The CDR3 is 14 residues long. The V gene's germline CDR1 is MNHEY and CDR2 SVGAGI. V shed 5 bases and J shed 0 bases, with 10 bases lying between them. The CDR3 protein is CASSRDFMNTEAFF. DNA for the CDR3: TGTGCCAGCAGTCGCGACTTCATGAACACTGAAGCTTTCTTT.

V is TRBV12-5 and J is TRBJ1-1; D is unclear. The V end was cut by 7 bases, the J end by 3 bases, with 12 bases between. Germline values: CDR1 LGHNT, CDR2 FRNRAP. This CDR3 region has 13 residues. CDR3 sequence reads: CASENERDTEAFF. DNA of the CDR3: TGTGCTAGTGAAAACGAGCGGGACACTGAAGCTTTCTTT.

This clone was picked up a small number of times. V and J are TRBV20-1 and TRBJ2-1; D is uncertain. Looked up from germline, CDR1 is DFQATT and CDR2 is SNEGSKA (reference sequence). This CDR3 contains 11 residues. V lost 1 base to trimming and J lost 8 bases, with 6 bases between them. The CDR3 DNA reads as TGCAGTGCTAGAGGCCTCGATGAGCAGTTCTTC. Translation gives CSARGLDEQFF.

This clone has just a few counts. The rearrangement links TRBV4-2 to TRBJ2-2, with D uncertain. Germline V gives CDR1 LGHNA, CDR2 YNFKEQ. CDR3 length equals 14 residues. The V gene lost 6 bases and the J gene lost 1 base, with 9 bases spanning the gap. The CDR3, as DNA: TGTGCCAGCAGTCATACAGAGAACACCGGGGAGCTGTTTTTT. Translation gives CASSHTENTGELFF.

This rearrangement joins TRBV5-6 to TRBJ2-1; tentatively, D is TRBD2 (6 bases). Germline V gene sequence: CDR1 SGHDT, CDR2 YYEEEE. V was cut by 4 bases and J by 8 bases, with 25 bases left in between. The CDR3 is 17 residues long. The CDR3 loop reads CASSTRSGGLGWDEQFF. The CDR3 DNA reads as TGTGCCAGCAGCACCCGTTCCGGGGGTTTAGGGTGGGATGAGCAGTTCTTC. Complete variable domain (other parts from reference TRBV5-6 and TRBJ2-1): DAGVTQSPTHLIKTRGQQVTLRCSPKSGHDTVSWYQQALGQGPQFIFQYYEEEERQRGNFPDRFSGHQFPNYSSELNVNALLLGDSALYLCASSTRSGGLGWDEQFFGPGTRLTVL.

This chain connects TRBV7-8 to TRBJ1-2; TRBD1 is a possible D gene (5 bases). Trimming took 2 bases from V and 8 from J, leaving 21 bases between them. The CDR3 has 16 amino acids. Germline CDR1 and CDR2: SGHVS and FQNEAQ. The CDR3, as DNA: TGTGCCAGCAGCTTATTGGTCCCGACGGGGGTGGGGGGCTACACCTTC. Translating it yields CASSLLVPTGVGGYTF.

The chain couples TRBV4-1 to TRBJ2-1; TRBD1 is a possible D gene (5 bases). Trimming left V 0 bases short and J 6 bases short, with 15 bases between. The CDR3 contains 16 residues. Germline CDR1 and CDR2: MGHRA and YSYEKL. The DNA for the CDR3 is TGCGCCAGCAGCCAAGAGCGGCAGGGTCAGATCAATGAGCAGTTCTTC. This encodes CASSQERQGQINEQFF.

The table lists this clone with a count of one. This chain links TRBV6-6 with TRBJ2-7; the match to TRBD1 covers 9 bases. Germline V gives CDR1 MNHNY, CDR2 SVGAGI (reference sequence). The CDR3 consists of 15 residues. The ends lost 2 bases at V and 3 bases at J; junction bases unmatched: 5. CDR3 protein: CASSYDRGGGYEQYF. CDR3 nucleotides: TGTGCCAGCAGTTACGACAGGGGGGGAGGCTACGAGCAGTACTTC.

This clone occurred a few times. The chain combines TRBV5-1 with TRBJ2-5; TRBD2 matches at 9 bases. Germline V gene lookup returns CDR1 SGHRS and CDR2 YFSETQ. J was trimmed by 5 bases and V by 0 bases; bases with no gene match: 8. This CDR3 has 16 residues. CDR3 DNA: TGCGCCAGCAGCTTGGAGGCTAGCGGGGCGGCTGAGACCCAGTACTTC. Translation gives CASSLEASGAAETQYF.

This sequence joins TRBV4-1 and TRBJ1-4; the match to TRBD1 covers 8 bases. Germline values: CDR1 MGHRA, CDR2 YSYEKL. This CDR3 has 15 amino acids. V shed 5 bases and J 8 bases; nucleotides not matched to a gene: 10. DNA of the CDR3: TGCGCCAGCAGCGACACACAGGGGGTACGAGAAAAACTGTTTTTT. Its translation is CASSDTQGVREKLFF.

The gene calls are TRBV28 and TRBJ1-5, with D possibly being TRBD1 (5 bases). The V gene lost 0 bases and the J gene lost 4 bases, with 16 bases spanning the gap. The CDR3 runs to 17 residues. Looked up from germline, CDR1 is MDHEN and CDR2 is SYDVKM. The CDR3 spells CASSLWRVTALNQPQHF. In nucleotides, the CDR3 is TGTGCCAGCAGTTTATGGCGGGTGACAGCCCTAAATCAGCCCCAGCATTTT.

V and J are TRBV6-5 and TRBJ1-2, with TRBD1 as a possible D gene (6 bases). The CDR3 sequence is 13 residues long. Germline V gene sequence: CDR1 MNHEY, CDR2 SVGAGI. The germline V and J ends were trimmed by 4 bases and 3 bases, with 9 bases remaining between them. Here the CDR3 DNA reads TGTGCCAGCAGTTGGGGGGGCGACTATGGCTACACCTTC. Protein sequence: CASSWGGDYGYTF.

V gene TRBV10-1 combines with J gene TRBJ2-3; TRBD2 aligns across 10 bases. The length of the CDR3 is 16 residues. V dropped 0 bases and J dropped 4; count of bases not matched to a gene: 4. Germline CDR1 is WNHNN and CDR2 is SYGVQD (reference sequence). The CDR3 sequence is CASSESNLAGADTQYF. Here the CDR3 DNA reads TGCGCCAGCAGTGAGTCGAATCTAGCGGGGGCAGATACGCAGTATTTT.

The chain links TRBV7-2 to TRBJ1-2; D is ambiguous. V gave up 5 bases and J gave up 0 bases, with 10 bases separating them. The CDR3 is 14 amino acids. Looked up from germline, CDR1 is SGHTA and CDR2 is FQGNSA. CDR3 nucleotides: TGTGCCAGCAGCCCGGGGAGGACTAACTATGGCTACACCTTC. Residues: CASSPGRTNYGYTF.

The chain uses TRBV5-1 and TRBJ1-6; TRBD1 matches at 9 bases. Unmatched junction bases numbered 9, after V lost 4 bases and J lost 1 base. Per germline, CDR1 SGHRS and CDR2 YFSETQ. The CDR3 has 18 amino acids. Here the CDR3 DNA reads TGCGCCAGCAGCCTCACCGGGACAGGGATGTCCTATAATTCACCCCTCCACTTT. Its protein is CASSLTGTGMSYNSPLHF.

The chain combines TRBV4-1 with TRBJ1-5; tentatively, D is TRBD1 (5 bases). The ends were cut back, 5 bases at V and 2 bases at J, with 10 bases in the middle. The CDR3 loop spans 14 amino acids. The germline gives CDR1 MGHRA, CDR2 YSYEKL. This CDR3 is CASSWGGGNQPQHF. DNA of the CDR3: TGCGCCAGCAGCTGGGGGGGTGGCAATCAGCCCCAGCATTTT.

The V call is TRBV18, the J call TRBJ2-2; unclear D gene. Germline V CDR1 and CDR2: KGHSH, LQKENI. With 5 bases removed from V and 3 bases from J, the gap between germline ends came to 10 bases. The CDR3 totals 14 residues. The CDR3, as DNA: TGTGCCAGCTCAGGTCAATTCGACACCGGGGAGCTGTTTTTT. It translates to CASSGQFDTGELFF.

This clone was seen a single time. This rearrangement joins TRBV28 to TRBJ1-5; D is undetermined. Between the trimmed V and J ends, which lost 2 bases and 2 bases, there was a span of 10 bases. Germline assignment: CDR1 MDHEN and CDR2 SYDVKM. The CDR3 has 15 amino acids. The DNA for the CDR3 is TGTGCCAGCAGTTTACAGGTTCGTGGCAATCAGCCCCAGCATTTT. Residues: CASSLQVRGNQPQHF.

This clone came up a few times. The genes are TRBV2 and TRBJ1-1; 9 nucleotides line up with TRBD1. CDR1 and CDR2 from the germline V gene are SNHLY and FYNNEI. The CDR3 runs to 15 residues. V shed 6 bases and J 5 bases; nucleotides not matched to a gene: 10. CDR3 sequence: CASRIQGAVWTEAFF. The CDR3 region has the DNA TGTGCCAGCAGGATACAGGGGGCGGTGTGGACTGAAGCTTTCTTT. Supplemented by reference TRBV2 and TRBJ1-1, the full variable domain reads EPEVTQTPSHQVTQMGQEVILRCVPISNHLYFYWYRQILGQKVEFLVSFYNNEISEKSEIFDDQFSVERPDGSNFTLKIRSTKLEDSAMYFCASRIQGAVWTEAFFGQGTRLTVV.

The chain employs TRBV19 and TRBJ1-5; 9 nucleotides match TRBD1. Trimming cost V 6 bases and J 7 bases; bases outside gene matches: 7. CDR1 is LNHDA and CDR2 is SQIVND in the germline V gene (reference sequence). The CDR3 contains 14 residues. The CDR3 DNA reads as TGTGCCAGTAGATTACAGGGGGCAGGACAGCCCCAGCATTTT. It encodes CASRLQGAGQPQHF.